This T cell receptor beta chain was sequenced for a study of monozygotic twins with inflammatory bowel disease. The CDR3 sequence is 15 residues long. Germline-derived CDR1 and CDR2 are SGHDT and YYEEEE. TCRdb re-called the 5' RACE reads, yielding one record per CDR3 amino acid sequence without DNA. Across roughly 100,000 distinct CDR3 sequences, the top ten clones capture 1.5% to 2% of the sample. The chain joins TRBV5-6 to TRBJ1-1. What was sequenced was blood. This clonotype was obtained from a human donor with ulcerative colitis or Crohn's disease, or a healthy co-twin of an affected twin (not recorded which). The CDR3 reads CASSWRPDGTTEAFF.